A selection of T cell receptor beta chains follows, all from one sample in a study of vaccination effects on CD4 cells after COVID-19. Only in-frame clones appear in the TCRdb table, and some are missing; sequencing was by immunoSEQ multiplex PCR. The sample holds around 69,000 clones, around 70% seen once. Antigens of these TCRs are unknown. Sequencing was performed on CD4+ T cells from PBMCs cultured with HCoV-229E spike peptides, taken after COVID-19 vaccination. Source of these receptors: a human donor who received a COVID-19 vaccine. The CDR3 runs from the conserved cysteine through the conserved F or W. Each record gives: CDR3 length, V gene, clone size, D gene, J gene, CDR3 protein, CDR3 DNA. The D gene is left open where the match is weak. Some rows mark clone size as missing; the rest say once, few, many or name a class of expanded clone.

CDR3 length: 15; V gene: TRBV3-1/TRBV3-2; clone size: NA; D gene: NA; J gene: TRBJ1-4; CDR3 protein: CASSRHTTTNEKLFF; CDR3 DNA: TGTGCCAGCAGCCGCCACACGACAACTAATGAAAAACTGTTTTTT
CDR3 length: 14; V gene: TRBV6-5; clone size: NA; D gene: NA; J gene: TRBJ1-3; CDR3 protein: CASRQTVSGNTIYF; CDR3 DNA: TGTGCCAGCAGGCAGACAGTCTCTGGAAACACCATATATTTT
CDR3 length: 16; V gene: TRBV6-5; clone size: NA; D gene: TRBD1; J gene: TRBJ1-6; CDR3 protein: CASSYLGQGGNSPLHF; CDR3 DNA: TGTGCCAGCAGTTACTTAGGACAGGGAGGCAATTCACCCCTCCACTTT
CDR3 length: 17; V gene: TRBV9; clone size: NA; D gene: TRBD2; J gene: TRBJ2-2; CDR3 protein: CASSPRLAGGNTGELFF; CDR3 DNA: TGTGCCAGCAGCCCTCGACTAGCGGGCGGGAACACCGGGGAGCTGTTTTTT
CDR3 length: 14; V gene: TRBV5-1; clone size: NA; D gene: NA; J gene: TRBJ1-6; CDR3 protein: CASSLPTTDSPLHF; CDR3 DNA: TGCGCCAGCAGCTTACCAACGACCGATTCACCCCTCCACTTT
CDR3 length: 16; V gene: TRBV5-4; clone size: NA; D gene: NA; J gene: TRBJ2-2; CDR3 protein: CASSPLQGLDTGELFF; CDR3 DNA: TGTGCCAGCAGCCCCCTACAGGGATTGGACACCGGGGAGCTGTTTTTT
CDR3 length: 15; V gene: TRBV24-1; clone size: NA; D gene: TRBD1; J gene: TRBJ2-2; CDR3 protein: CATSDSDRGPGELFF; CDR3 DNA: TGTGCCACCAGTGATTCGGACAGGGGGCCCGGGGAGCTGTTTTTT
CDR3 length: 17; V gene: TRBV18; clone size: NA; D gene: NA; J gene: TRBJ2-1; CDR3 protein: CASSPQGDETGYNEQFF; CDR3 DNA: TGTGCCAGCTCACCACAGGGAGACGAAACGGGCTACAATGAGCAGTTCTTC
CDR3 length: 15; V gene: TRBV14; clone size: NA; D gene: TRBD2; J gene: TRBJ2-1; CDR3 protein: CASSQGRGVYNEQFF; CDR3 DNA: TGTGCCAGCAGCCAAGGACGGGGGGTCTACAATGAGCAGTTCTTC
CDR3 length: 15; V gene: TRBV7-2; clone size: NA; D gene: TRBD1; J gene: TRBJ1-1; CDR3 protein: CASNRDRVSDTEAFF; CDR3 DNA: TGTGCCAGCAACCGGGACAGGGTATCCGACACTGAAGCTTTCTTT
CDR3 length: 16; V gene: TRBV20-1; clone size: NA; D gene: NA; J gene: TRBJ2-5; CDR3 protein: CSASGGASGYQETQYF; CDR3 DNA: TGCAGTGCAAGTGGGGGGGCGAGTGGGTACCAAGAGACCCAGTACTTC
CDR3 length: 11; V gene: TRBV6-6; clone size: NA; D gene: NA; J gene: TRBJ1-1; CDR3 protein: CATYQNTEAFF; CDR3 DNA: TGTGCCACCTATCAGAACACTGAAGCTTTCTTT
CDR3 length: 14; V gene: TRBV6-5; clone size: NA; D gene: NA; J gene: TRBJ1-3; CDR3 protein: CASSYGGGGNTIYF; CDR3 DNA: TGTGCCAGCAGTTACGGGGGTGGAGGAAACACCATATATTTT
CDR3 length: 16; V gene: TRBV28; clone size: NA; D gene: NA; J gene: TRBJ1-1; CDR3 protein: CASSAPPGGGNTEAFF; CDR3 DNA: TGTGCCAGCAGTGCCCCCCCAGGCGGCGGGAACACTGAAGCTTTCTTT
CDR3 length: 15; V gene: TRBV19; clone size: NA; D gene: NA; J gene: TRBJ1-3; CDR3 protein: CASISGHSLGNTIYF; CDR3 DNA: TGTGCCAGTATTTCGGGACACTCGCTTGGAAACACCATATATTTT
CDR3 length: 12; V gene: TRBV15; clone size: NA; D gene: NA; J gene: TRBJ2-5; CDR3 protein: CATSRDDETQYF; CDR3 DNA: TGTGCCACCAGCAGAGATGATGAGACCCAGTACTTC
CDR3 length: 15; V gene: TRBV6-5; clone size: NA; D gene: TRBD1; J gene: TRBJ2-1; CDR3 protein: CASITGTGAYNEQFF; CDR3 DNA: TGTGCCAGCATTACCGGGACAGGGGCCTACAATGAGCAGTTCTTC
CDR3 length: 13; V gene: TRBV19; clone size: NA; D gene: NA; J gene: TRBJ2-1; CDR3 protein: CASSPDQPDEQFF; CDR3 DNA: TGTGCCAGTAGTCCCGATCAGCCGGATGAGCAGTTCTTC
CDR3 length: 13; V gene: TRBV6-5; clone size: NA; D gene: TRBD1; J gene: TRBJ1-5; CDR3 protein: CASRPTGNQPQHF; CDR3 DNA: TGTGCCAGCAGGCCGACAGGGAATCAGCCCCAGCATTTT
CDR3 length: 15; V gene: TRBV27; clone size: NA; D gene: NA; J gene: TRBJ1-5; CDR3 protein: CASRGTENSNQPQHF; CDR3 DNA: TGTGCCAGCCGGGGGACGGAGAATAGCAATCAGCCCCAGCATTTT
CDR3 length: 16; V gene: TRBV7-9; clone size: few; D gene: NA; J gene: TRBJ1-2; CDR3 protein: CASSLLGRTVGAGYTF; CDR3 DNA: TGTGCCAGCAGCTTACTCGGACGGACCGTTGGAGCTGGCTACACCTTC
CDR3 length: 13; V gene: TRBV25-1; clone size: few; D gene: NA; J gene: TRBJ2-2; CDR3 protein: CASSEANTGELFF; CDR3 DNA: TGTGCCAGCAGTGAGGCGAACACCGGGGAGCTGTTTTTT
CDR3 length: 14; V gene: TRBV6-6; clone size: NA; D gene: TRBD1; J gene: TRBJ1-5; CDR3 protein: CASRRGQLNQPQHF; CDR3 DNA: TGTGCCAGCAGGCGGGGACAGCTCAATCAGCCCCAGCATTTT
CDR3 length: 13; V gene: TRBV7-3; clone size: few; D gene: TRBD1; J gene: TRBJ1-2; CDR3 protein: CASSSGQGYGYTF; CDR3 DNA: TGTGCCAGCAGCTCTGGACAGGGCTATGGCTACACCTTC
CDR3 length: 16; V gene: TRBV10-2; clone size: NA; D gene: TRBD2; J gene: TRBJ2-1; CDR3 protein: CASRISGGRSYNEQFF; CDR3 DNA: TGCGCCAGCAGGATTAGCGGGGGTCGCTCCTACAATGAGCAGTTCTTC
CDR3 length: 16; V gene: TRBV21-1; clone size: once; D gene: NA; J gene: TRBJ2-3; CDR3 protein: CASTTPRGLSTDTQYF; CDR3 DNA: TGTGCCAGCACGACCCCTCGGGGGCTATCGACAGATACGCAGTATTTT
CDR3 length: 14; V gene: TRBV7-9; clone size: NA; D gene: TRBD1; J gene: TRBJ1-2; CDR3 protein: CASSLGQGSYGYTF; CDR3 DNA: TGTGCCAGCAGCTTGGGACAGGGTAGCTATGGCTACACCTTC
CDR3 length: 11; V gene: TRBV12-3/TRBV12-4; clone size: NA; D gene: NA; J gene: TRBJ2-5; CDR3 protein: CASSLGETQYF; CDR3 DNA: TGTGCCAGCAGTTTAGGAGAGACCCAGTACTTC
CDR3 length: 14; V gene: TRBV5-1; clone size: few; D gene: NA; J gene: TRBJ1-6; CDR3 protein: CASSPDTGPDPLHF; CDR3 DNA: TGCGCCAGCAGCCCGGACACGGGCCCCGATCCCCTCCACTTT
CDR3 length: 14; V gene: TRBV6-2/TRBV6-3; clone size: NA; D gene: NA; J gene: TRBJ1-2; CDR3 protein: CASSYGGANYGYTF; CDR3 DNA: TGTGCCAGCAGTTATGGGGGGGCGAACTATGGCTACACCTTC
CDR3 length: 14; V gene: TRBV6-6; clone size: NA; D gene: NA; J gene: TRBJ1-1; CDR3 protein: CASRTGRTNTEAFF; CDR3 DNA: TGTGCCAGCAGAACCGGACGGACGAACACTGAAGCTTTCTTT
CDR3 length: 14; V gene: TRBV6-5; clone size: NA; D gene: TRBD1; J gene: TRBJ1-6; CDR3 protein: CASRRDRGSSPLHF; CDR3 DNA: TGTGCCAGCAGACGCGACAGGGGAAGCTCACCCCTCCACTTT
CDR3 length: 14; V gene: TRBV19; clone size: few; D gene: TRBD1; J gene: TRBJ1-5; CDR3 protein: CATRDRVRNQPQHF; CDR3 DNA: TGTGCCACTCGGGACAGGGTACGCAATCAGCCCCAGCATTTT
CDR3 length: 15; V gene: TRBV5-1; clone size: NA; D gene: NA; J gene: TRBJ2-3; CDR3 protein: CASSLPWGVEDTQYF; CDR3 DNA: TGCGCCAGCAGCTTGCCGTGGGGCGTGGAGGATACGCAGTATTTT
CDR3 length: 13; V gene: TRBV6-5; clone size: NA; D gene: TRBD1; J gene: TRBJ2-5; CDR3 protein: CASGGQGRKTQYF; CDR3 DNA: TGTGCCAGCGGGGGACAGGGGAGGAAGACCCAGTACTTC